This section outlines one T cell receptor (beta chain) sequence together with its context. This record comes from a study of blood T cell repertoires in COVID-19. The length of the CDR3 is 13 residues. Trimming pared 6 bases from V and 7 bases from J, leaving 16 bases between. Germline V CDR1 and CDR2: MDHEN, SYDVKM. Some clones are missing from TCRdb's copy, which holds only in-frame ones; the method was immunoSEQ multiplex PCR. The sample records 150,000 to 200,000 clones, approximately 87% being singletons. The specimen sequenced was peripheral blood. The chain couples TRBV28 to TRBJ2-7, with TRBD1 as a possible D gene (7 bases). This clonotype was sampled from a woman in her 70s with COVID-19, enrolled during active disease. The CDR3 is CASRQGEVGEQYF. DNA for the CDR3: TGTGCCAGCAGGCAGGGGGAGGTAGGAGAGCAGTACTTC.